This TCR beta chain stems from a study of blood T cells in healthy people across ages (dated by TCRdb to the mid-2010s). For the wider study: In model experiments, template switching captured roughly one uniquely barcoded TCR beta cDNA molecule for every two T cells. Age-related changes in TCR beta repertoire diversity were measured in the study by deep sequencing normalized with unique cDNA molecular identifiers. To avoid experimental bias, donors of different ages were distributed randomly across sequencing lanes. Two additional independent replicas of 1 million unique cDNA reads from the same blood draw were analyzed for two donors (one aged 18 to 29 and one aged 80 or older). Donors were grouped into four age groups: young (average roughly 17 years), middle-aged (roughly 38), aged (approximately 67) and long-lived (approximately 75). Broader findings and caveats from the paper: Conclusive comparison of naive and antigen-experienced compartments was prevented by the profiling of bulk unsorted PBMCs. Estimates of total diversity based on one million sequenced T cells were considered lower bounds and underestimates. Because the CMV infection status of the donors was unknown, age-related changes in expanded clonotypes may potentially have been confounded. Observed TCR beta diversity per million T cells fell roughly linearly with age, and a significant reduction was already apparent by age approximately 41. There was a strong correlation between observed TCR beta diversity and the percentage of naive T cells measured by flow cytometry. The long-lived group showed more naive CD4+ T cells, fewer expanded clones and increased TCR diversity than the aged group, suggesting age selection.

Library preparation employed 5' RACE. Reads for this sample came from an Illumina HiSeq 2500. A second PCR of about 7 to 12 cycles was run with a J-beta primer mix and a sample-barcoded 5' primer. Each TCR beta cDNA molecule received a unique molecular identifier from a template-switch 5' adaptor carrying 12 random nucleotides. Each sample yielded at least 3 million CDR3-containing paired-end reads. First-strand cDNA synthesis was performed from all RNA using the Mint cDNA synthesis kit, with priming by a TRBC-specific oligonucleotide. Following uracil-DNA glycosylase treatment, a first 18-cycle PCR with universal primers M1SS and BC2_uni_R was performed on all cDNA. In the paper's pipeline: Normalization of each sample was performed by random selection of 1 million high-quality reads, each carrying a distinct molecular identifier. Instead of being binned into consensus sequences, reads with shared molecular identifiers were discarded. MiTCR, with a Q25 quality threshold and the strictest error-elimination algorithm, was used for CDR3 identification, clonotype clustering and error correction. A nonparametric unseen species model using Euler transformation provided a lower-bound estimate of total TCR beta diversity. TCRdb trimmed public reads at Q25 via fastp, called clones via MiXCR and kept in-frame beta chains. Merged by CDR3 protein, the rows form single entries marked with the most common genes and DNA. None of the V and J calls come from the authors' own analysis; TCRdb made them. The sample yields 980,000 or so distinct CDR3 sequences; around 49% were counted once. Roughly 13% of the sample comes from the top ten.

The donors were roughly 40 Caucasian individuals from Russia, aged about 6 to 95 years, who were systemically healthy. Around 10 milliliters of peripheral blood were collected from each donor into EDTA-treated Vacutainer tubes. Ficoll-Paque density-gradient centrifugation was used to isolate PBMCs, with at least 6.5 million per sample. Total RNA was extracted from PBMCs with Trizol reagent, with at least 5 micrograms obtained per sample. For every donor, flow cytometry on a PBMC aliquot measured the percentage of naive CD45RAhigh/CD27high T cells. The CDR3 spans 14 residues, from the cysteine through the phenylalanine. Here the CDR3 DNA is all that survives: 42 bases in frame from base 1. For this chain, trimming is 6 bases at the V end and 5 bases at the J end, and the number of junction bases without a gene match is 7. This clonotype occurred a few times. Its antigen remains undetermined. Base quality data are lacking; no much larger clone is found one base away.

The rearrangement combines TRBV12-3 or TRBV12-4 with TRBJ2-5, with TRBD1 identical over 9 junction bases. The clonotype originates from a man aged 25 to 40 in good health. The sample taken for sequencing was blood. The DNA sequence is TGTGCCAGCAGCTACAGGGGGCGGAAGGAGACCCAGTACTTC. It translates as CASSYRGRKETQYF.